Here is one TCR beta chain with its context. Its cognate antigen is unknown. This sample was included in a study of T cell responses to AZD1222 COVID-19 vaccine. In the study overall: Both about-4-week and about-12-week second-dose recipients were combined. Study-wide points: Possibly, clonal diversity was underestimated; donors were largely white British and included more females.

Assay: immunoSEQ multiplex PCR; the TCRdb copy retains only in-frame clones and omits some. The sample carries about 120,000 clones, about 90% recorded once. The CDR3 totals 14 residues. Germline CDR1 MDHEN, CDR2 SYDVKM. J lost 2 bases, V lost 6 bases, and 4 bases had no gene match. J is TRBJ2-7 and V is TRBV28; 10 bases map to TRBD1. The source material was peripheral blood, sampled on day 0 of AZD1222 vaccination. The sequence was collected from an adult in good health. The CDR3 sequence is CASRRTGGTYEQYF. DNA of the CDR3: TGTGCCAGCAGACGGACAGGGGGGACCTACGAGCAGTACTTC.